This T cell receptor beta chain appears in the sequencing data of a study of blood T cell repertoires in COVID-19. On the study more broadly: Both acute and convalescent COVID-19 samples were obtained from the United States, Italy and Spain.

Individuals aged roughly 18 to 100 years were recruited from fewer than 30 US areas. Assignment of participants to cohorts was predicated upon participant-reported clinical history. Trimming removed 0 bases at V and 0 bases at J, with 11 bases between. Germline values: CDR1 ENHRY, CDR2 SYGVKD. The length of the CDR3 is 16 residues. Under the authors' procedure: It was from reference gene primer amplification that nucleated cell counts were estimated. Profiled with immunoSEQ multiplex PCR; TCRdb holds only in-frame clones, not every one. The V and J calls and clone size were taken over from that table, and D and trimming were inferred from the DNA. The sample shows roughly 500,000 clones, 70% to 90% of them seen only once.

The specimen sequenced was PBMCs or T cells enriched from blood (not recorded which). This TCR was sampled from a woman aged 40 to 50 who had recovered from COVID-19. This rearrangement joins TRBV10-3 to TRBJ1-2; D gene ambiguous. The CDR3 loop reads CAISESVAEANYGYTF. As DNA, the CDR3 is TGTGCCATCAGTGAGTCAGTGGCAGAGGCTAACTATGGCTACACCTTC.